One and the same sample provided the 5 T cell receptor beta chains below, sequenced in a study of shared clonotypes between healthy human individuals. The data were produced by immunoSEQ multiplex PCR, yet TCRdb's version contains in-frame clones alone and is incomplete. The sample has approximately 1.5 million clones; around 98.5% are singletons. The sample comprised naive CD4+ T cells sorted from blood. Subset indicated: CD45RA+ positively selected. These receptors were taken from a man between 25 and 39 years old in good health.

V is TRBV2 and J is TRBJ2-4; 8 nucleotides match TRBD2. The germline V gene has CDR1 SNHLY and CDR2 FYNNEI. Trimming at V came to 0 bases and at J to 0 bases, leaving 7 bases not matched to a gene. The CDR3 extends over 18 amino acids. The CDR3 DNA is TGTGCCAGCAGTGAAGCGCCTACTAGCGGTTTAGCCAAAAACATTCAGTACTTC. Amino acids: CASSEAPTSGLAKNIQYF.

About this clone: Additional DNA sequences in this sample encode the identical CDR3. The chain uses TRBV18 and TRBJ2-5; perhaps D is TRBD1 or TRBD2 (5 bases each). This CDR3 contains 13 residues. Trimming removed 4 bases from V and 0 bases from J, with 6 bases in between. Germline V gives CDR1 KGHSH, CDR2 LQKENI. This CDR3 reads CASSRGDQETQYF. CDR3 nucleotide sequence: TGTGCCAGCTCACGAGGGGACCAAGAGACCCAGTACTTC.

This rearrangement joins TRBV10-3 to TRBJ1-5, with D tentatively TRBD1 (5 bases). Trimming shortened V by 7 bases and J by 3 bases, and 16 bases separated the two germline ends. Germline V gene sequence: CDR1 ENHRY, CDR2 SYGVKD. The CDR3 extends over 15 amino acids. CDR3 protein: CAIKNDGATNQPQHF. CDR3 nucleotide sequence: TGTGCCATCAAAAACGACGGGGCGACCAATCAGCCCCAGCATTTT.

J is TRBJ2-3 and V is TRBV6-5; a weak D match, TRBD2 (6 bases). V shed 4 bases and J shed 2 bases, with 16 bases lying between them. Germline loops: CDR1 MNHEY, CDR2 SVGAGI. The CDR3 totals 16 residues. This CDR3 is CASSSGLLAITDTQYF. DNA of the CDR3: TGTGCCAGCAGTTCGGGACTCCTGGCCATCACAGATACGCAGTATTTT.

This chain connects TRBV5-1 to TRBJ2-2; 10 bases fit TRBD2. V shed 2 bases, J shed 0 bases, and the junction held 7 bases outside the gene matches. Looked up from germline, CDR1 is SGHRS and CDR2 is YFSETQ. The CDR3 loop spans 18 amino acids. CDR3 in amino acids: CASSLSSLAGANTGELFF. The CDR3 DNA reads as TGCGCCAGCAGCTTATCATCCCTAGCGGGGGCGAACACCGGGGAGCTGTTTTTT. Based on the CDR3 plus reference TRBV5-1 and TRBJ2-2, the full variable domain is KAGVTQTPRYLIKTRGQQVTLSCSPISGHRSVSWYQQTPGQGLQFLFEYFSETQRNKGNFPGRFSGRQFSNSRSEMNVSTLELGDSALYLCASSLSSLAGANTGELFFGEGSRLTVL.